Here is one T cell receptor (beta chain) with its context. This clone's antigen is unknown. Base qualities are not recorded, but no much larger clone differs from it by a single base. This entry is derived from a study of blood T cell repertoires in COVID-19 (dated by TCRdb to 2018 to 2020). Study-level background: Samples covering the acute and convalescent phases of COVID-19 were provided by collaborators in the United States, Italy and Spain. The prospective study material was composed of cDNA or gDNA derived from T cells, B-cell-depleted T cells, or PBMCs. Deeply sampled blood TCRbeta repertoires from subjects exposed to, actively infected with, or recovered from COVID-19 were included in the dataset. The repertoires were made available in a free public database intended to serve as a resource for research on the immune response to SARS-CoV-2. The samples were drawn from the first 160 participants of the ongoing ImmuneRACE study and from over a thousand subjects provided by 6 global collaborators. Sample metadata almost always included a de-identified subject ID, COVID-19 status, age in years and sex. Where HLA class I and class II types were available, the types were taken from metadata supplied by the sample provider, not from assay-based typing.

Paper-wide results and their limitations: The amount of clinical and demographic metadata varied by source and participant and was provided uncurated.

One collaborating source in Seattle enrolled patients during active infection and followed them longitudinally through the course of disease. Each collaborating institution followed its own protocols to collect whole blood in K2EDTA tubes. Collaborator samples were shipped for TCRbeta analysis as frozen whole blood, isolated PBMCs, or DNA extracted from either sample type. The immunoSEQ Assay, a bias-controlled multiplex PCR, was used to amplify TCRbeta CDR3 regions from genomic DNA. Regarding the original processing steps: The number of nucleated cells in each sample was estimated by amplification of reference gene primers within the assay. To quantify the absolute abundance of each unique TCRbeta CDR3 rearrangement, sequence reads were collapsed and filtered. For each sample, productive Simpson clonality was calculated as the square root of Simpson's diversity index over productive rearrangements. In TCRdb, the immuneACCESS table is reduced to in-frame sequences with V and J assigned. These tables do not hold every clone; where another copy was compared, an unresolved V gene accounts for under half, and the others remain unexplained. V and J calls and clone size are given by that table; D and trimming were obtained from the DNA. For this sample the table gives approximately 350,000 clones, of which 86% were detected only once. The top ten constitute roughly 7.1% of the sample.

This receptor was obtained from a woman between 55 and 75 years old with COVID-19, enrolled during active disease. Sequenced input: peripheral blood.

The CDR3 region has the sequence CASRRAGSNQPQHF. The nucleotides are TGTGCCAGTAGAAGAGCAGGGAGCAATCAGCCCCAGCATTTT. The chain employs TRBV19 and TRBJ1-5; matching of 5 bases hints at TRBD1 as the D gene. Looking up the germline V gene (reference sequence) yields CDR1 LNHDA and CDR2 SQIVND. The trim is 6 bases for V and 1 base for J, with a gap of 10 bases between the germline ends. From its cysteine to its phenylalanine, the CDR3 spans 14 amino acids. Only CDR3 DNA is held: 42 bases, read in frame from base 1.